These T cell receptor beta chains were read from a single sample in a study of tumor-infiltrating lymphocytes in primary liver carcinoma. TCRdb passed the multiplex PCR reads through MiXCR, listing each CDR3 protein once. The sample includes roughly 100,000 distinct CDR3 sequences, 65% to 75% of them seen just once. The sequenced sample consisted of liver tumor tissue from sampling region 2. The receptors come from an older woman with primary liver carcinoma and hepatitis B virus infection. Each CDR3 is given with its conserved first and last residue. Each record gives: clone size, J gene, V gene, D gene, CDR3 protein, CDR3 DNA. D genes are given only for firm matches. A row's size may be missing; if present it is once, few, many or a size class.

>.|TRBJ2-2|TRBV7-9|TRBD1
CVSSPFPGTGSDTGELFF
TGTGTCAGCAGCCCATTCCCGGGGACAGGAAGTGACACCGGGGAGCTGTTTTTT
>.|TRBJ2-7|TRBV11-2|.
CASSLTIGSEQYF
TGTGCCAGCAGCTTAACTATCGGAAGCGAACAGTACTTC
>.|TRBJ2-1|TRBV11-3|.
CASSLGFGGLSYNEQIF
TGTGCAAGCAGCTTAGGATTTGGCGGGCTTTCCTACAATGAGCAGATCTTC
>few|TRBJ2-7|TRBV4-1|.
CASSQGPSYEQYF
TGCGCCAGCAGCCAAGGACCTTCGTACGAGCAGTACTTC
>.|TRBJ1-5|TRBV6-5|TRBD1
CASGQTGGQGMPQHF
TGTGCCAGCGGCCAAACAGGGGGGCAAGGGATGCCCCAGCATTTT
>.|TRBJ2-1|TRBV4-2|.
CASSLGDSYNEQSF
TGTGCCAGCAGCCTGGGGGACTCCTACAATGAGCAGTCCTTC
>many|TRBJ1-2|TRBV6-5|.
CASRTAGVWGYTF
TGTGCCAGCAGGACGGCGGGAGTCTGGGGCTACACCTTC
>.|TRBJ1-6|TRBV6-1|.
CASSDYDLIRNSPLHF
TGTGCCAGTAGTGACTACGACTTGATCCGTAATTCACCCCTCCACTTT
>many|TRBJ2-3|TRBV5-1|.
CASSRDHATDTQYF
TGCGCCAGCAGCCGGGACCATGCCACAGATACGCAGTATTTT
>.|TRBJ1-2|TRBV11-2|TRBD1
CASNLDPGSGGSHTF
TGTGCCAGCAACTTAGACCCCGGGTCAGGGGGCAGCCACACCTTC
>.|TRBJ2-1|TRBV24-1|.
CPTSDGGLNYNEQFF
TGTCCCACCAGTGACGGGGGACTCAACTACAATGAGCAGTTCTTC